The 14 T cell receptor beta chains below were found in one sample sequenced in a study of cytomegalovirus exposure and HLA in healthy donors. Produced via immunoSEQ multiplex PCR; TCRdb's table is partial and in-frame only. The table includes 190,000 or so clones, 80% to 85% detected once. Sequencing used PBMCs. The receptors derive from a woman aged 18-29 years in good health and CMV-seropositive.

V is TRBV9 and J is TRBJ2-2; 7 nucleotides agree with TRBD1. V lost 3 bases to trimming and J lost 2 bases; unmatched junction nucleotides: 7. CDR3 length equals 16 residues. The germline gives CDR1 SGDLS, CDR2 YYNGEE. The CDR3 loop reads CASSAFGTANTGELFF. The DNA of the CDR3 is TGTGCCAGCAGCGCATTCGGGACAGCCAACACCGGGGAGCTGTTTTTT.

V and J are TRBV11-2 and TRBJ1-2; D not certain. V was shortened by 5 bases and J by 8 bases, with 12 bases between the two germline ends. The germline V gene encodes CDR1 SGHAT and CDR2 FQNNGV. CDR3 length equals 12 residues. The CDR3 DNA is TGTGCCAGCAGCATCCGGACGGGAGGCTACACCTTC. This gives the protein CASSIRTGGYTF.

This clone occurred a few times. The sample has other DNA sequences that encode this CDR3 too. This chain uses TRBV10-3 with TRBJ2-2; D gene ambiguous. Germline lookup yields CDR1 ENHRY and CDR2 SYGVKD. The CDR3 is made up of 11 amino acids. V was pared by 8 bases and J by 5 bases, with 6 bases between. CDR3 DNA sequence: TGTGCCATCGCCAGAACCGGGGAGCTGTTTTTT. It yields the protein CAIARTGELFF.

This chain links TRBV6-5 with TRBJ1-3; no clear D. The germline V and J ends were trimmed by 7 bases and 0 bases, with 13 bases remaining between them. CDR1 is MNHEY and CDR2 is SVGAGI in the germline V gene. The CDR3 totals 15 residues. CDR3 sequence (DNA): TGTGCCAGCAAAATCGGGGAGACCTCTGGAAACACCATATATTTT. This translates into CASKIGETSGNTIYF.

The chain joins TRBV7-9 to TRBJ1-4, with D unclear. The CDR3 is 12 amino acids. Germline V gives CDR1 SEHNR, CDR2 FQNEAQ (reference sequence). Trimming cost V 3 bases and J 8 bases, with 7 bases left between them. This CDR3 reads CASSFPGEKLFF. In DNA form, the CDR3 reads TGTGCCAGCAGCTTCCCGGGAGAAAAACTGTTTTTT.

The DNA for the CDR3 is TGTGCCAGCAGACAGACAGGAGCCGCAACTAATGAAAAACTGTTTTTT. This encodes CASRQTGAATNEKLFF. The genes are TRBV6-6 and TRBJ1-4, with D perhaps matching TRBD1 (6 bases). This CDR3 is built from 16 residues. Germline V gives CDR1 MNHNY, CDR2 SVGAGI (reference sequence). V was shortened by 6 bases and J by 0 bases, with 14 bases between the two germline ends.

The chain carries TRBV6-5 and TRBJ1-1; no definite D call. Germline V gives CDR1 MNHEY, CDR2 SVGAGI. The CDR3 is 15 amino acids. V lost 7 bases to trimming and J lost 4 bases, with 19 bases between them. DNA for the CDR3: TGTGCCAGCATTATCGGAGGAGGGTTTGGCACTGAAGCTTTCTTT. Its translation: CASIIGGGFGTEAFF.

A remark on this clone: The sample holds other DNA sequences that translate to the same CDR3. The genes are TRBV7-9 and TRBJ2-5; D is uncertain. This CDR3 has 11 amino acids. Germline CDR1 is SEHNR and CDR2 is FQNEAQ (reference sequence). V lost 4 bases, J lost 4 bases, and 4 bases lay in between. CDR3 nucleotides: TGTGCCAGCAGCTCCTCAGAGACCCAGTACTTC. Amino acids: CASSSSETQYF.

Here the CDR3 DNA reads TGTGCCAGCAGCTTTGGACGAGACAGGGGGCCCCTTCACTATGGCTACACCTTC. As protein: CASSFGRDRGPLHYGYTF. The gene calls are TRBV7-8 and TRBJ1-2, with 10 positions matching TRBD1. The CDR3 is 18 residues long. Germline V CDR1 and CDR2: SGHVS, FQNEAQ. V lost 3 bases to trimming and J lost 3 bases; unmatched junction nucleotides: 13. The full variable domain, in which reference TRBV7-8 and TRBJ1-2 provide the parts outside the CDR3, is GAGVSQSPRYKVAKRGQDVALRCDPISGHVSLFWYQQALGQGPEFLTYFQNEAQLDKSGLPSDRFFAERPEGSVSTLKIQRTQQEDSAVYLCASSFGRDRGPLHYGYTFGSGTRLTVV.

The V gene is TRBV4-1, the J gene TRBJ2-7, with D possibly TRBD2 on 5 matching bases. The CDR3 has 15 amino acids. The germline CDR1 and CDR2 sequences are MGHRA and YSYEKL. Between the trimmed V and J ends, which lost 1 base and 3 bases, there was a span of 13 bases. The CDR3: CASSQGVGSVYEQYF. Written as DNA, the CDR3 is TGCGCCAGCAGCCAAGGAGTGGGGAGCGTCTACGAGCAGTACTTC.

The chain is built from TRBV4-1 and TRBJ2-5, with 15 positions matching TRBD2. The germline V gene has CDR1 MGHRA and CDR2 YSYEKL. The CDR3 totals 17 residues. The V segment lost 4 bases and the J segment 5 bases; nucleotides outside the gene matches: 8. CDR3 sequence reads: CASSPGTSGGIRETQYF. The CDR3 DNA reads as TGCGCCAGCAGCCCCGGGACTAGCGGGGGGATTAGGGAGACCCAGTACTTC.

J is TRBJ2-2 and V is TRBV27, with D perhaps matching TRBD2 (5 bases). This CDR3 contains 15 residues. Between the trimmed V and J ends, which lost 3 bases and 2 bases, there was a span of 10 bases. The germline V gene has CDR1 MNHEY and CDR2 SMNVEV (reference sequence). CDR3 protein: CASSLASGNTGELFF. Written as DNA, the CDR3 is TGTGCCAGCAGTTTGGCCAGCGGTAACACCGGGGAGCTGTTTTTT.

CDR3 DNA sequence: TGTGCCAGCAGCTTACAGAATAGCAATCAGCCCCAGCATTTT. Its translation: CASSLQNSNQPQHF. The chain carries TRBV7-2 and TRBJ1-5; D remains ambiguous. Looked up from germline, CDR1 is SGHTA and CDR2 is FQGNSA. Trimming cost V 2 bases and J 0 bases, with 5 bases left between them. The CDR3 is 14 amino acids.

Concerning this clone itself: One junction end does not reproduce the germline sequence, and a read error may be involved. The chain recombines TRBV2 with TRBJ2-3, with D tentatively TRBD1 (6 bases). CDR1 is SNHLY, CDR2 FYNNEI, per germline. The CDR3 spans 15 residues. Here the CDR3 reads CASSEVPRTVNTQYF. CDR3 nucleotides: TGTGCCAGCAGCGAAGTCCCCCGGACAGTAAATACGCAGTATTTT. The full variable domain, its missing parts supplied by reference TRBV2 and TRBJ2-3, is EPEVTQTPSHQVTQMGQEVILRCVPISNHLYFYWYRQILGQKVEFLVSFYNNEISEKSEIFDDQFSVERPDGSNFTLKIRSTKLEDSAMYFCASSEVPRTVNTQYFGPGTRLTVL.